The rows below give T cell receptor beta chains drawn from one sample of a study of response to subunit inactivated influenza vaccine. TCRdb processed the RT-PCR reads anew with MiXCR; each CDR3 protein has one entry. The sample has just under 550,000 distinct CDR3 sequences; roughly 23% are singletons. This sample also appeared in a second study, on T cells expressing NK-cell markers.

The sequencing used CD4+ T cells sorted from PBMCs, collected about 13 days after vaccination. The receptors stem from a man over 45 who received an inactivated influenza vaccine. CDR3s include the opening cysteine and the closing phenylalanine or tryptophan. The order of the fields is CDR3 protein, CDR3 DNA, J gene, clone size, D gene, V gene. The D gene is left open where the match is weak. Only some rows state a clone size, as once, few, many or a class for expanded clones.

CDR3aa: CASSDFGTSHDTQYF
CDR3nt: TGTGCCAGCAGCGACTTCGGGACTAGTCATGATACGCAGTATTTT
j_gene: TRBJ2-3
abundance: once
d_gene: TRBD2
v_gene: TRBV3-1

CDR3aa: CASSPQHGETQYF
CDR3nt: TGCGCCAGCAGCCCCCAACACGGGGAGACCCAGTACTTC
j_gene: TRBJ2-5
abundance: NA
d_gene: NA
v_gene: TRBV4-3

CDR3aa: CSARSGLAGGPWDNEQFF
CDR3nt: TGCAGTGCTAGATCCGGACTAGCGGGAGGTCCGTGGGACAATGAGCAGTTCTTC
j_gene: TRBJ2-1
abundance: few
d_gene: TRBD2
v_gene: TRBV20-1

CDR3aa: CASSQDRLGTDTQYF
CDR3nt: TGCGCCAGCAGCCAAGATCGGTTGGGTACAGATACGCAGTATTTT
j_gene: TRBJ2-3
abundance: NA
d_gene: NA
v_gene: TRBV4-3

CDR3aa: CASSPRLFNSPLHF
CDR3nt: TGTGCCAGCAGCCCCCGGTTGTTTAATTCACCCCTCCACTTT
j_gene: TRBJ1-6
abundance: NA
d_gene: NA
v_gene: TRBV9

CDR3aa: CASSYSSRSNQPQHF
CDR3nt: TGTGCCAGCAGTTACTCATCTCGTAGCAATCAGCCCCAGCATTTT
j_gene: TRBJ1-5
abundance: few
d_gene: NA
v_gene: TRBV6-5

CDR3aa: CSVGLAGETQYF
CDR3nt: TGCAGCGTTGGACTAGCAGGGGAGACCCAGTACTTC
j_gene: TRBJ2-5
abundance: many
d_gene: TRBD2
v_gene: TRBV29-1

CDR3aa: CASSLASGGVKNIQYF
CDR3nt: TGCGCCAGCAGCTTGGCGAGCGGGGGGGTCAAAAACATTCAGTACTTC
j_gene: TRBJ2-4
abundance: NA
d_gene: TRBD2
v_gene: TRBV5-1

CDR3aa: CASSSQVFNQPQHF
CDR3nt: TGTGCCAGCAGTTCGCAGGTCTTCAATCAGCCCCAGCATTTT
j_gene: TRBJ1-5
abundance: NA
d_gene: NA
v_gene: TRBV28

CDR3aa: CASSLGQAIEAFF
CDR3nt: TGCGCCAGCAGCTTGGGGCAGGCCATTGAAGCTTTCTTT
j_gene: TRBJ1-1
abundance: few
d_gene: NA
v_gene: TRBV5-1

CDR3aa: CASSVEGGRTPWTQYF
CDR3nt: TGTGCCAGCAGCGTAGAAGGCGGGAGGACCCCCTGGACCCAGTACTTC
j_gene: TRBJ2-5
abundance: NA
d_gene: TRBD2
v_gene: TRBV9

CDR3aa: CASSQGGTDQETQYF
CDR3nt: TGCGCCAGCAGCCAAGGTGGGACTGACCAAGAGACCCAGTACTTC
j_gene: TRBJ2-5
abundance: NA
d_gene: NA
v_gene: TRBV4-3

CDR3aa: CASSYSGTGLLSYEQYF
CDR3nt: TGTGCCAGCAGTTATTCCGGGACAGGGCTCCTATCCTACGAGCAGTACTTC
j_gene: TRBJ2-7
abundance: NA
d_gene: TRBD1
v_gene: TRBV6-5

CDR3aa: CSARLAGDTQYF
CDR3nt: TGCAGTGCTAGGCTTGCTGGGGATACGCAGTATTTT
j_gene: TRBJ2-3
abundance: few
d_gene: NA
v_gene: TRBV20-1

CDR3aa: CASSPATQETQYF
CDR3nt: TGTGCCAGCTCACCAGCGACACAAGAGACCCAGTACTTC
j_gene: TRBJ2-5
abundance: once
d_gene: NA
v_gene: TRBV18

CDR3aa: CSVEVYGRGVGYTF
CDR3nt: TGCAGCGTTGAAGTCTACGGACGGGGAGTTGGCTACACCTTC
j_gene: TRBJ1-2
abundance: NA
d_gene: NA
v_gene: TRBV29-1

CDR3aa: CASSLDGGEQYF
CDR3nt: TGCGCCAGCAGCTTGGACGGGGGCGAGCAGTACTTC
j_gene: TRBJ2-7
abundance: few
d_gene: NA
v_gene: TRBV5-1

CDR3aa: CASSHPPSYEQYF
CDR3nt: TGTGCCAGCAGCCACCCCCCCTCCTACGAGCAGTACTTC
j_gene: TRBJ2-7
abundance: NA
d_gene: NA
v_gene: TRBV12-3/TRBV12-4

CDR3aa: CASSLVQRNQPQHF
CDR3nt: TGTGCCAGCAGTTTGGTCCAGCGCAATCAGCCCCAGCATTTT
j_gene: TRBJ1-5
abundance: few
d_gene: NA
v_gene: TRBV28

CDR3aa: CASSTRQGGEAFF
CDR3nt: TGTGCCAGCAGCACAAGGCAGGGCGGTGAAGCTTTCTTT
j_gene: TRBJ1-1
abundance: NA
d_gene: NA
v_gene: TRBV6-6

CDR3aa: CASPGSGGDITGELFF
CDR3nt: TGTGCCAGCCCTGGCTCCGGGGGGGACATAACCGGGGAGCTGTTTTTT
j_gene: TRBJ2-2
abundance: NA
d_gene: TRBD2
v_gene: TRBV7-8

CDR3aa: CASSFLVEPGNEQFF
CDR3nt: TGTGCCAGCAGCTTCCTCGTCGAGCCCGGGAATGAGCAGTTCTTC
j_gene: TRBJ2-1
abundance: NA
d_gene: NA
v_gene: TRBV7-9

CDR3aa: CASSLTRGEKLFF
CDR3nt: TGTGCCAGCAGTTTGACCAGGGGAGAAAAACTGTTTTTT
j_gene: TRBJ1-4
abundance: NA
d_gene: NA
v_gene: TRBV12-3/TRBV12-4